This T cell receptor beta chain comes out of a study of vaccination and CD4 T cells after COVID-19. As for this clonotype: The antigen remains undetermined.

Treatment in this sample: approximately 9-day PBMC culture with coronavirus spike peptide pools or control peptides (ViraFEST assay). Cultured CD4+ T cell DNA underwent sequencing with the Oncomine TCR Beta short-read assay. TCRdb recomputed calls from the PCR reads with MiXCR, one row per CDR3 protein. The sample shows just under 20,000 distinct CDR3 sequences, 40% of them seen only once. With 4 bases clipped from V and 7 bases from J, the junction kept 9 bases outside the gene matches. CDR3 length: 14 amino acids. CDR1 and CDR2 (germline): SGHRS, YFSETQ. The source material was CD4+ T cells from blood, cultured in vitro, sampled after SARS-CoV-2 vaccination. This chain links TRBV5-1 with TRBJ1-2; TRBD1 matches at 8 bases. The receptor comes from a human donor who had recovered from COVID-19. The CDR3 loop reads CASSAATGGSGYTF. The CDR3 DNA is TGCGCCAGCAGCGCAGCTACAGGGGGTAGTGGCTACACCTTC.